This T cell receptor beta chain stems from a study of technical replicates of blood from a few donors. This CDR3 has 17 residues. V shed 8 bases and J 1 base; nucleotides not matched to a gene: 12. Per the germline V gene, CDR1 is SNHLY and CDR2 is FYNNEI. This table comes from immunoSEQ multiplex PCR, and its TCRdb copy is limited to in-frame clones, with some not included. The sample carries over 85,000 clones, roughly 95% recorded once. The sequenced sample consisted of T cells isolated from PBMCs. The chain uses TRBV2 and TRBJ2-7; 12 bases agree with TRBD2. The clonotype originates from a human donor in good health. The CDR3 spells CASYSSGTSGPSYEQYF. The CDR3 nucleotides are TGTGCCAGCTACTCATCCGGGACTAGCGGGCCTTCCTACGAGCAGTACTTC.